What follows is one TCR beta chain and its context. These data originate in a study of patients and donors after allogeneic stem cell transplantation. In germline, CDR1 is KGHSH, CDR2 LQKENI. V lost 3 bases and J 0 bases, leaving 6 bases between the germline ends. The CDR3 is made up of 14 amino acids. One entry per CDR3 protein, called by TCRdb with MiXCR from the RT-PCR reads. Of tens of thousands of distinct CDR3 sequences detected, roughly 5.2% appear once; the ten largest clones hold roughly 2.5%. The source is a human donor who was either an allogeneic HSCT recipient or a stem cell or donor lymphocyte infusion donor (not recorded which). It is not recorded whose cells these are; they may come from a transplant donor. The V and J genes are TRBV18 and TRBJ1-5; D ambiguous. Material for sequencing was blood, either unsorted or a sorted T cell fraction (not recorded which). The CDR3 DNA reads TGTGCCAGCTCACCCGAGCATAGCAATCAGCCCCAGCATTTT. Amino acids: CASSPEHSNQPQHF.